A single sample is the source of the 21 T cell receptor beta chains below, sequenced in a study of blood T cell repertoires in COVID-19. The method was immunoSEQ multiplex PCR; TCRdb's version includes in-frame clones alone and lacks a portion of them. Of around 42,000 clones detected, approximately 83% appear once; the ten largest clones hold about 2.8%. The sample consisted of peripheral blood. These TCRs come from a woman between 55 and 75 years old with acute or convalescent COVID-19.

This clone was observed once. The chain has TRBV28 and TRBJ1-6, with 10 bases identical to TRBD1. In germline, CDR1 is MDHEN, CDR2 SYDVKM. The CDR3 extends over 15 amino acids. With V trimmed by 1 base and J by 10 bases, 4 bases remained unmatched. CDR3 amino acids: CASSLSGTGVSPLHF. CDR3 DNA: TGTGCCAGCAGTTTATCCGGGACAGGGGTATCACCCCTCCACTTT.

This chain uses TRBV30 with TRBJ1-5; 7 bases align to TRBD1. Germline lookup yields CDR1 GTSNPN and CDR2 SVGIG (reference sequence). The CDR3 spans 14 residues. V shed 0 bases, J shed 3 bases, and the junction held 2 bases outside the gene matches. Written as DNA, the CDR3 is TGTGCCTGGAGTGTAGGGACAGACAATCAGCCCCAGCATTTT. It translates to CAWSVGTDNQPQHF.

The chain employs TRBV21-1 and TRBJ2-5; the table's D call, TRBD1, was not checked against the DNA. TRBV21-1 is given as a pseudogene. The CDR3 covers 16 residues. The CDR3 loop reads CASSKASGQTQETQYF. The DNA for the CDR3 is TGTGCCAGCAGCAAAGCTTCGGGACAGACACAAGAGACCCAGTACTTC.

The CDR3 reads CASSPVAVSYEQYF. Here the CDR3 DNA reads TGTGCCAGCTCACCAGTAGCGGTCTCCTACGAGCAGTACTTC. The chain carries TRBV18 and TRBJ2-7; D is possibly TRBD2 (6 bases). Germline CDR1 is KGHSH and CDR2 is LQKENI. V was trimmed by 2 bases and J by 0 bases, leaving 8 bases between them. This CDR3 has 14 residues.

The gene calls are TRBV6-5 and TRBJ1-4, with 10 bases aligning to TRBD1. V was pared by 11 bases and J by 1 base, with 4 bases of the junction left unmatched. The CDR3 runs 14 residues. The germline CDR1 and CDR2 sequences are MNHEY and SVGAGI. The CDR3 reads CACDRGRTNEKLFF. CDR3 nucleotides: TGTGCCTGCGACAGGGGGCGAACTAATGAAAAACTGTTTTTT.

This clone has a single count. The chain uses TRBV19 and TRBJ2-7; a possible D gene is TRBD2 (5 bases). CDR1 and CDR2 from the germline V gene are LNHDA and SQIVND (reference sequence). The length of the CDR3 is 15 residues. V was clipped by 6 bases and J by 2 bases, with 17 bases between them. CDR3: CASSLSPSGAYEQYF. DNA of the CDR3: TGTGCCAGTAGCCTGAGCCCCTCCGGGGCCTACGAGCAGTACTTC.

This clone came up a few times. The chain combines TRBV5-6 with TRBJ2-3; 7 bases are a match to TRBD2. CDR1 SGHDT and CDR2 YYEEEE come from the germline V gene. The CDR3 length is 15 residues. Unmatched junction bases numbered 4, after V lost 3 bases and J lost 0 bases. CDR3 DNA: TGTGCCAGCAGCTGGGGGGGAACTAGCACAGATACGCAGTATTTT. It is translated as CASSWGGTSTDTQYF.

This chain connects TRBV6-6 to TRBJ1-1; D might be TRBD1 (6 bases). V lost 2 bases, J lost 1 base, and 14 bases lay in between. CDR3 size: 16 residues. The V gene's germline CDR1 is MNHNY and CDR2 SVGAGI (reference sequence). The CDR3 coding sequence is TGTGCCAGCAGTTACCCTTGGACAGTGCGGAACACTGAAGCTTTCTTT. Translated, it gives CASSYPWTVRNTEAFF.

The J gene is TRBJ1-4, the V gene TRBV6-5, with 9 bases aligning to TRBD1. This CDR3 contains 16 residues. J gave up 9 bases and V 4 bases, and 12 bases lay outside the gene matches. Germline-derived CDR1 and CDR2 are MNHEY and SVGAGI. The DNA for the CDR3 is TGTGCCAGCAGTTTCCAAACAGGGGGCGGGGGCCAAAAACTGTTTTTT. This gives the protein CASSFQTGGGGQKLFF.

The chain uses TRBV2 and TRBJ1-5; 7 bases are a match to TRBD1. The CDR3 sequence is 16 residues long. CDR1 is SNHLY and CDR2 is FYNNEI in the germline V gene. V lost 5 bases and J lost 7; bases outside the gene matches: 14. The CDR3 DNA is TGTGCCAGCAGTCCTGACGGGACAGCCTCCCGGCAGCCCCAGCATTTT. Translation gives CASSPDGTASRQPQHF.

V and J are TRBV2 and TRBJ2-1; 11 bases align to TRBD2. Germline lookup yields CDR1 SNHLY and CDR2 FYNNEI. Germline trimming cut 6 bases from V and 4 bases from J; bases unmatched to any gene: 5. The length of the CDR3 is 15 residues. CDR3 in DNA: TGTGCCAGCAGACCGACTAGCGGGACTTACAATGAGCAGTTCTTC. Its translation is CASRPTSGTYNEQFF.

This chain connects TRBV7-8 to TRBJ2-5; D remains unclear. V lost 5 bases, J lost 7 bases, and 11 bases lay in between. Germline V CDR1 and CDR2: SGHVS, FQNEAQ. This CDR3 spans 12 amino acids. CDR3 in amino acids: CASSLNPGTQYF. DNA of the CDR3: TGTGCCAGCAGCCTTAATCCGGGGACCCAGTACTTC.

This clone was recorded only once. The chain recombines TRBV5-1 with TRBJ2-6; D not certain. Germline V gene lookup returns CDR1 SGHRS and CDR2 YFSETQ. Trimming stripped 1 base from V and 2 bases from J, with 7 bases between. The CDR3 runs 15 residues. The CDR3 DNA reads as TGCGCCAGCAGCTTGAAGCAAGCTGGGGCCAACGTCCTGACTTTC. As protein: CASSLKQAGANVLTF.

This clone was seen a single time. This chain links TRBV6-2 or TRBV6-3 with TRBJ2-3, with TRBD1 as a possible D gene (6 bases). The CDR3 is made up of 13 amino acids. V dropped 4 bases and J dropped 3 bases, with 8 bases sitting between them. CDR1 and CDR2 (germline): MNHEY, SVGEGT. Here the CDR3 reads CASSLQGTDTQYF. The CDR3 bases are TGTGCCAGCAGTTTGCAGGGGACAGATACGCAGTATTTT.

The CDR3 protein is CAASPAEYGYTF. CDR3 nucleotide sequence: TGTGCCGCATCCCCTGCGGAGTATGGCTACACCTTC. V gene TRBV10-3 combines with J gene TRBJ1-2; no clear D gene. CDR1 is ENHRY and CDR2 is SYGVKD in the germline V gene. The CDR3 has 12 amino acids. With 11 bases removed from V and 5 bases from J, the gap between germline ends came to 15 bases.

This chain connects TRBV28 to TRBJ1-5; 10 positions agree with TRBD1. With V trimmed by 4 bases and J by 3 bases, 3 bases remained unmatched. This CDR3 comprises 15 residues. Germline V lookup: CDR1 MDHEN, CDR2 SYDVKM. CDR3 nucleotides: TGTGCCAGCAGTTCGGGACAGGGGAACAATCAGCCCCAGCATTTT. It translates to CASSSGQGNNQPQHF.

As to this clone: Mismatch with germline at one junction end may stem from a read error. The J gene is TRBJ2-5, the V gene TRBV7-7; 7 bases fit TRBD2. Germline V gives CDR1 SSHAT, CDR2 FNYEAQ (reference sequence). This CDR3 is 15 amino acids long. This chain's CDR3 is CASSPLGLSKETQYF. The CDR3 nucleotides are TGTGCTAGCAGCCCCCTGGGACTATCAAAAGAGACCCAGTACTTC.

The chain has TRBV4-1 and TRBJ1-2, with 7 bases fitting TRBD1. From germline, CDR1 is MGHRA and CDR2 YSYEKL. The CDR3 consists of 14 residues. V gave up 3 bases and J gave up 4 bases; unmatched junction bases: 5. Here the CDR3 reads CASSQSQGSYGYTF. The CDR3 nucleotides are TGCGCCAGCAGCCAGTCACAGGGGAGCTATGGCTACACCTTC.

The V call is TRBV3-1 (or the pseudogene TRBV3-2), the J call TRBJ1-3; TRBD1 matches at 11 bases. Germline-derived CDR1 and CDR2 are LGHDT and YNNKEL (reference sequence). With V trimmed by 3 bases and J by 2 bases, 0 bases remained unmatched. The CDR3 is 15 residues long. The CDR3 nucleotides read TGTGCCAGCAGCCAGGGACAGGGGGCTGGAAACACCATATATTTT. It codes for CASSQGQGAGNTIYF.

This rearrangement joins TRBV12-5 to TRBJ2-3; 9 bases match TRBD1. V shed 5 bases, J shed 4 bases, and the junction held 7 bases outside the gene matches. Germline-derived CDR1 and CDR2 are LGHNT and FRNRAP. This CDR3 comprises 15 residues. DNA of the CDR3: TGTGCTAGTGGTCCAGGACAGGGGACCGCAGATACGCAGTATTTT. This sequence encodes CASGPGQGTADTQYF.

The chain links TRBV28 to TRBJ2-3; TRBD2 agrees at 7 bases. The germline V gene encodes CDR1 MDHEN and CDR2 SYDVKM. The V gene end was trimmed by 5 bases and the J gene end by 1 base; junction bases not matched to a gene: 6. The CDR3 is 15 amino acids. The CDR3 is CASSPGGEGTDTQYF. The CDR3 DNA is TGTGCCAGCAGTCCTGGGGGGGAGGGCACAGATACGCAGTATTTT. Looking up the rest from reference TRBV28 and TRBJ2-3 gives the full variable domain: DVKVTQSSRYLVKRTGEKVFLECVQDMDHENMFWYRQDPGLGLRLIYFSYDVKMKEKGDIPEGYSVSREKKERFSLILESASTNQTSMYLCASSPGGEGTDTQYFGPGTRLTVL.